This is a list of T cell receptor beta chains from one sample in a study of low-dose radiotherapy and immunotherapy resistance in tumors. TCRdb passed the reads through MiXCR, listing each CDR3 protein once. The table includes about 71,000 distinct CDR3 sequences, around 30% detected once. The material sequenced was PBMCs, taken before treatment. The receptor source for this set is a female donor with ovarian cancer. The conserved cysteine and the conserved F or W are not part of the CDR3 here. The order of the fields is J gene, V gene, CDR3 length, CDR3 protein.

TRBJ2-1 | TRBV7-7 | 12 | ASSFQNPPNEQF
TRBJ1-1 | TRBV5-1 | 14 | ASSLAGAALNTEAF
TRBJ2-2 | TRBV2 | 11 | ASRRTATGELF
TRBJ2-1 | TRBV2 | 12 | AGGQGALFNEQF
TRBJ2-5 | TRBV27 | 11 | ASNFFGRETQY
TRBJ2-5 | TRBV12-3/TRBV12-4 | 17 | ASSYLPISLAGGGKTQY
TRBJ2-3 | TRBV9 | 13 | ASSGGGRSTDTQY
TRBJ2-7 | TRBV30 | 11 | AWRADITYEQY
TRBJ2-5 | TRBV5-1 | 18 | ASSLAESGQGNRLRETQY
TRBJ1-1 | TRBV4-3 | 18 | ASSQDIRYRGEKRNTEAF
TRBJ2-1 | TRBV2 | 14 | ASSVLSTLSYNEQF
TRBJ2-1 | TRBV11-2 | 14 | ASSLALAGNYNEQF
TRBJ2-5 | TRBV7-9 | 11 | ASRKTGQETQY
TRBJ1-1 | TRBV7-9 | 13 | ASSPEGYPNTEAF
TRBJ1-2 | TRBV4-1 | 13 | ASSQPDRSNYGYT
TRBJ1-1 | TRBV14 | 16 | ASSQEGEWAILNTEAF
TRBJ2-7 | TRBV28 | 15 | ASSFGGPQGDSYEQY
TRBJ2-3 | TRBV9 | 10 | ASSLNQAAQY
TRBJ2-6 | TRBV28 | 14 | ASRPAGATGANVLT
TRBJ1-5 | TRBV28 | 11 | ASSFGRYQPQH
TRBJ2-2 | TRBV10-3 | 13 | AISNSNANTGELF
TRBJ1-5 | TRBV2 | 13 | ASRAQGLLNQPQH
TRBJ2-3 | TRBV5-1 | 13 | ASGGGRLLTDTQY
TRBJ1-4 | TRBV7-6 | 13 | ASSALGSKNEKLF
TRBJ2-4 | TRBV20-1 | 10 | SAREVGNIQY
TRBJ1-2 | TRBV6-2/TRBV6-3 | 12 | ASSEGTDNYGYT
TRBJ2-4 | TRBV30 | 11 | AWRDIAKNIQY
TRBJ2-1 | TRBV9 | 13 | ASSSRGSSYNEQF
TRBJ2-7 | TRBV27 | 12 | ASSGLAGNYEQY
TRBJ2-1 | TRBV24-1 | 10 | ATSLHYDEQF
TRBJ1-1 | TRBV18 | 10 | ASSPSGYEAF
TRBJ1-2 | TRBV12-3/TRBV12-4 | 12 | ASSLSGAEGGYT
TRBJ2-1 | TRBV4-1 | 13 | ASSPRLSTYNEQF
TRBJ2-4 | TRBV6-2/TRBV6-3 | 13 | ASSSPTEAKNIQY
TRBJ1-1 | TRBV4-3 | 12 | ASSQLNRGTEAF
TRBJ2-1 | TRBV7-9 | 14 | ASSHPLGRFYNEQF
TRBJ2-7 | TRBV20-1 | 13 | SARDGGGAGYEQY
TRBJ2-1 | TRBV6-2/TRBV6-3 | 12 | ASVDGRSYNEQF
TRBJ2-7 | TRBV6-2/TRBV6-3 | 15 | ASSYDRDRGHHYEQY
TRBJ2-1 | TRBV7-2 | 14 | ASSSELAGGGNEQF
TRBJ1-1 | TRBV6-2/TRBV6-3 | 11 | ASSYSRRQEAF
TRBJ2-1 | TRBV14 | 14 | ASSQDFERRNNEQF
TRBJ1-2 | TRBV7-2 | 14 | ASSFLGQLPNYGYT
TRBJ2-1 | TRBV18 | 12 | ASSPPTRDNEQF
TRBJ2-1 | TRBV20-1 | 13 | SASFPAPTYNEQF
TRBJ2-1 | TRBV11-2 | 13 | ASVLTWTAYNEQF
TRBJ2-7 | TRBV11-2 | 13 | ASSQGQGGSYEQY
TRBJ2-3 | TRBV4-3 | 18 | ASSQEGHYGGSGRTDTQY
TRBJ2-7 | TRBV5-4 | 11 | ASSNDRTYEQY